The clone carrying this TCR beta chain was seen more than once but under ten times. As handled by the study authors: Amplification from reference gene primers served as the basis for estimated nucleated cell counts. Generated by immunoSEQ multiplex PCR, the TCRdb table keeps only in-frame clones and is missing some. V, J and clone size derive from that table, while D and trimming were established from the DNA sequence. The sample carries 130,000 to 150,000 clones, around 81% recorded once. These data are taken from a study of blood T cell repertoires in COVID-19. Study in general: Donors in the United States, Italy and Spain gave samples during acute or convalescent COVID-19. Sample material is recorded as cDNA or gDNA derived from T cells, B-cell-depleted T cells, or PBMCs.

V lost 1 base and J 8 bases, leaving 8 bases between the germline ends. CDR3 length: 12 residues. The germline V gene has CDR1 MDHEN and CDR2 SYDVKM. This TCR derives from a woman between 50 and 59 years old with acute or convalescent COVID-19. The sequencing input was peripheral blood. The V and J genes are TRBV28 and TRBJ1-1, with D possibly TRBD1 on 5 matching bases. CDR3 in amino acids: CASSLSRTEAFF. CDR3 bases: TGTGCCAGCAGTTTATCACGGACAGAAGCTTTCTTT.